Listed below are T cell receptor beta chains from one sample, sequenced in a study of cytomegalovirus exposure and HLA in healthy donors. Some clones are missing from TCRdb's copy, which holds only in-frame ones; the method was immunoSEQ multiplex PCR. Seen here are about 200,000 clones, roughly 73% observed once, and the top ten hold 1.8%. The sequencing sample was made of PBMCs. The receptor set was obtained from a woman younger than 45 in good health and CMV-seronegative. CDR3s include the opening cysteine and the closing phenylalanine or tryptophan. The order of the fields is clone size, V gene, D gene, J gene, CDR3 DNA, CDR3 protein. D genes are given only for firm matches. Clone size is given for some rows only: seen once, a few or many times, or a class if the clone is expanded.

once	TRBV27	TRBD1	TRBJ1-1	TGTGCCAGCCGGCAGCAGACAGGGGAGAACACTGAAGCTTTCTTT	CASRQQTGENTEAFF
-	TRBV25-1	TRBD1	TRBJ2-7	TGTGCCAGCAGTGACCCGACCCCGAGGACAGGGAACCCCTACGAGCAGTACTTC	CASSDPTPRTGNPYEQYF
-	TRBV10-3	TRBD2	TRBJ2-3	TGTGCCATCAGTGATGCCCAGCGGGGAACCACAGATACGCAGTATTTT	CAISDAQRGTTDTQYF
-	TRBV2	TRBD2	TRBJ2-7	TGTGCCAGCAGTAGCCTTACTAGCGGGGGCGAGCAGTACTTC	CASSSLTSGGEQYF
once	TRBV27	-	TRBJ2-7	TGTGCCAGCAGTTTATACGGGTACAGGGGAGGATACGAGCAGTACTTC	CASSLYGYRGGYEQYF
-	TRBV7-3	TRBD2	TRBJ2-3	TGTGCCAGCAGTCCCCTTGGGCTAGCGGGTATAAGCACAGATACGCAGTATTTT	CASSPLGLAGISTDTQYF
-	TRBV9	TRBD2	TRBJ2-1	TGTGCCAGCAGCGTTGGCGGGAGCGGGGGCTCCTACAATGAGCAGTTCTTC	CASSVGGSGGSYNEQFF
-	TRBV27	-	TRBJ2-7	TGTGCCAGCAGAGGGGCGGCCTACGAGCAGTACTTC	CASRGAAYEQYF
-	TRBV7-9	-	TRBJ1-1	TGTGCCAGCAGCTACCCCCGACAGGCACGTGAAGCTTTCTTT	CASSYPRQAREAFF
few	TRBV6-4	TRBD2	TRBJ2-3	TGTGCCAGCAGTGGGACTAGCGGGGGAGCAGATACGCAGTATTTT	CASSGTSGGADTQYF
-	TRBV5-1	TRBD1	TRBJ2-7	TGCGCCAGCAGCTTGGGACAGGGGATGGCCTACGAGCAGTACTTC	CASSLGQGMAYEQYF
once	TRBV7-9	-	TRBJ1-2	TGTGCCAGCAGCCGTCCGGGGGGCATTGGCTACACCTTC	CASSRPGGIGYTF